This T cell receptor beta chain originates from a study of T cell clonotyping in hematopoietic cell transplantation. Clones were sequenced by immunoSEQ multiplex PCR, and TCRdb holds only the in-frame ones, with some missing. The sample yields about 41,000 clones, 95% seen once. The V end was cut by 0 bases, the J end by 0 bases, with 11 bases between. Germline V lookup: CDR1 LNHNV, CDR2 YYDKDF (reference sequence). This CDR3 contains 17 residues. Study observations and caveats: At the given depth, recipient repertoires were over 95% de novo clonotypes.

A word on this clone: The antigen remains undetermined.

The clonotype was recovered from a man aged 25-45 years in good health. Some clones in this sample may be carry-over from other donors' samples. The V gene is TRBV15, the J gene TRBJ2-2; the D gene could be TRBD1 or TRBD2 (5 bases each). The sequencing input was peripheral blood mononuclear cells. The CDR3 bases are TGTGCCACCAGCAGAGATTTCGGGACCACGAACACCGGGGAGCTGTTTTTT. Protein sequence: CATSRDFGTTNTGELFF. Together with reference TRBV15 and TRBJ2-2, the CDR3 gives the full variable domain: DAMVIQNPRYQVTQFGKPVTLSCSQTLNHNVMYWYQQKSSQAPKLLFHYYDKDFNNEADTPDNFQSRRPNTSFCFLDIRSPGLGDTAMYLCATSRDFGTTNTGELFFGEGSRLTVL.